One sample yielded the 27 T cell receptor beta chains listed below, sequenced in a study of cytomegalovirus exposure and HLA in healthy donors. The PCR made use of 60 Vbeta and 13 Jbeta primers. Only in-frame clones appear in the TCRdb table, and some are missing; sequencing was by immunoSEQ multiplex PCR. Here the sample spans some 78,000 clones, approximately 70% being singletons. Sequenced input: PBMCs. The origin of the receptors is a woman aged 40 to 50 in good health and CMV-seropositive.

V usage is TRBV27 and J usage is TRBJ2-5, with 8 nucleotides matching TRBD2. Trimming at V came to 6 bases and at J to 5 bases, leaving 14 bases not matched to a gene. The CDR3 runs 16 residues. The V gene's germline CDR1 is MNHEY and CDR2 SMNVEV (reference sequence). The CDR3: CASSGLLQGGRETQYF. The CDR3 coding sequence is TGTGCCAGCAGCGGACTCCTACAGGGCGGGAGGGAGACCCAGTACTTC.

This clone was recorded once. This chain uses TRBV11-3 with TRBJ1-1; D not certain. This CDR3 is 13 amino acids long. Trimming removed 2 bases from V and 1 base from J, with 5 bases in between. Germline V gene data show CDR1 as SGHNT and CDR2 as YENEEA. CDR3 nucleotides: TGTGCCAGCAGCTTAAGCCAGAACACTGAAGCTTTCTTT. Residues: CASSLSQNTEAFF.

The chain links TRBV5-1 to TRBJ2-7, with D maybe TRBD2 (6 bases). Deletions cut 5 bases from V and 2 bases from J, with 17 bases between. Germline V gives CDR1 SGHRS, CDR2 YFSETQ. This CDR3 region has 15 residues. The CDR3 DNA sequence: TGCGCCAGCAGTCGCGCGGGCGGGGCCGCCTACGAGCAGTACTTC. It is translated as CASSRAGGAAYEQYF.

This clone was detected only a few times. The chain employs TRBV6-1 and TRBJ1-5; D unclear. The CDR3 covers 14 residues. V shed 7 bases and J shed 1 base, with 11 bases lying between them. CDR1 and CDR2 (germline): MNHNS, SASEGT. The CDR3 nucleotides read TGTGCCAGCACCATGACTGGAAGCAATCAGCCCCAGCATTTT. Its protein product is CASTMTGSNQPQHF.

This clone has a handful of counts. V and J are TRBV4-2 and TRBJ1-1; tentative D call: TRBD1 (5 bases). The CDR3 runs to 15 residues. The V end lost 1 base, the J end lost 0 bases, and 9 bases lay between the germline ends. CDR1 is LGHNA and CDR2 is YNFKEQ in the germline V gene. CDR3 sequence: CASSQAGGMNTEAFF. As DNA, the CDR3 is TGTGCCAGCAGCCAAGCGGGGGGAATGAACACTGAAGCTTTCTTT.

This chain joins TRBV7-8 and TRBJ1-4; D call uncertain. Germline V lookup: CDR1 SGHVS, CDR2 FQNEAQ. V shed 5 bases and J shed 7 bases, with 14 bases lying between them. CDR3 size: 14 residues. CDR3 region: CASSPITPPEKLFF. CDR3 nucleotide sequence: TGTGCCAGCAGCCCAATCACACCCCCTGAAAAACTGTTTTTT.

Details on this clone: This likely reflects a read error, since a far larger clone is one base away. This rearrangement joins TRBV5-8 to TRBJ1-1; TRBD1 aligns across 11 bases. The CDR3 has 14 residues. Germline values: CDR1 SGHTS, CDR2 YDEGEE. V shed 4 bases and J 7 bases; nucleotides not matched to a gene: 6. DNA of the CDR3: TGTGCCAGCAGCCCGGACAGGGGGCTGGTTGAAGCTTTCTTT. It yields the protein CASSPDRGLVEAFF.

This chain links TRBV28 with TRBJ2-2, with 7 bases matching TRBD1. Germline values: CDR1 MDHEN, CDR2 SYDVKM. The J segment lost 0 bases and the V segment lost 3 bases, leaving 1 base of the junction unmatched. This CDR3 spans 15 amino acids. The CDR3 coding sequence is TGTGCCAGCAGTTTTACAGGGGCGAACACCGGGGAGCTGTTTTTT. It is translated as CASSFTGANTGELFF.

The DNA of the CDR3 is TGCGCCAGCAGCTTCACCTCGGGACTAGCGGGTGAGCAGTTCTTC. This gives the protein CASSFTSGLAGEQFF. This chain joins TRBV5-1 and TRBJ2-1, with 12 bases lining up with TRBD2. The V gene end was trimmed by 2 bases and the J gene end by 9 bases; junction bases not matched to a gene: 6. The CDR3 sequence is 15 residues long. CDR1 is SGHRS and CDR2 is YFSETQ in the germline V gene.

The chain uses TRBV4-2 and TRBJ2-5; 9 bases are a match to TRBD2. This CDR3 contains 17 residues. Germline loops: CDR1 LGHNA, CDR2 YNFKEQ. The V gene end was trimmed by 4 bases and the J gene end by 5 bases; junction bases not matched to a gene: 14. CDR3 in DNA: TGTGCCAGCAGCCGGACCTACGGCGGGGGGGCGGGGGAGACCCAGTACTTC. Translating gives CASSRTYGGGAGETQYF.

This clone has only a few counts. The chain recombines TRBV30 with TRBJ1-2, with D possibly matching TRBD1 (5 bases). Germline V lookup: CDR1 GTSNPN, CDR2 SVGIG (reference sequence). CDR3 size: 14 residues. Trimming shortened V by 5 bases and J by 3 bases, and 16 bases separated the two germline ends. The CDR3: CAWVSGGGYYGYTF. CDR3 DNA: TGTGCCTGGGTCTCCGGGGGGGGATACTATGGCTACACCTTC.

This chain joins TRBV19 and TRBJ1-2; D not resolved. This CDR3 comprises 13 residues. Germline V gene data show CDR1 as LNHDA and CDR2 as SQIVND (reference sequence). V gave up 6 bases and J gave up 4 bases, with 12 bases separating them. The CDR3 DNA is TGTGCCAGTAGAGGGAGCCTCCCCTATGGCTACACCTTC. Translating it yields CASRGSLPYGYTF.

The rearrangement joins TRBV7-9 to TRBJ1-2; D gene unclear. The V gene's germline CDR1 is SEHNR and CDR2 FQNEAQ (reference sequence). The CDR3 length is 15 residues. V was clipped by 1 base and J by 2 bases, with 11 bases between them. In nucleotides, the CDR3 is TGTGCCAGCAGCTTAGGGATAGCCGGGAACTATGGCTACACCTTC. This encodes CASSLGIAGNYGYTF.

The chain combines TRBV7-9 with TRBJ1-1; 9 bases agree with TRBD1. From germline, CDR1 is SEHNR and CDR2 FQNEAQ (reference sequence). This CDR3 contains 14 residues. After removal of 3 bases from V and 8 bases from J, the junction contained 7 bases not matched to a gene. CDR3 coding DNA: TGTGCCAGCAGCTTTACCGGGACAGGGATGGAAGCTTTCTTT. Residues: CASSFTGTGMEAFF.

In DNA, the CDR3 is TGTGCCAGCAGCCTGGATAGCGGCCCCTACGAGCAGTACTTC. Amino acid sequence: CASSLDSGPYEQYF. The chain joins TRBV7-2 to TRBJ2-5; possibly TRBD2 for D (6 bases). The end of the DNA aligns better with TRBJ2-7, so the J call may be wrong. The CDR3 loop spans 14 amino acids. The germline V gene encodes CDR1 SGHTA and CDR2 FQGNSA.

The V gene is TRBV4-1, the J gene TRBJ2-1; 12 positions match TRBD2. The germline CDR1 and CDR2 sequences are MGHRA and YSYEKL. Trimming cost V 6 bases and J 4 bases; bases outside gene matches: 4. The CDR3 is 15 amino acids. CDR3 residues: CASRLAGGAYNEQFF. The CDR3 nucleotides read TGCGCCAGCAGGCTAGCGGGGGGGGCATACAATGAGCAGTTCTTC.

The chain employs TRBV27 and TRBJ2-1; TRBD1 is a possible D gene (5 bases). Trimming stripped 8 bases from V and 8 bases from J, with 16 bases between. This CDR3 has 13 residues. CDR1 and CDR2 (germline): MNHEY, SMNVEV (reference sequence). The chain's CDR3 is CASGGLTGHEQFF. The CDR3, as DNA: TGTGCCAGCGGTGGCCTTACAGGTCATGAGCAGTTCTTC.

The rearrangement links TRBV6-1 to TRBJ1-5; unclear D gene. The CDR3 is 15 amino acids. CDR1 and CDR2 (germline): MNHNS, SASEGT. V lost 7 bases and J lost 0, with 13 bases in between. CDR3 amino acids: CASTPDIYSNQPQHF. The CDR3 DNA is TGTGCCAGCACCCCTGACATCTATAGCAATCAGCCCCAGCATTTT.

The chain is built from TRBV7-9 and TRBJ1-1; 7 positions agree with TRBD1. Unmatched junction bases numbered 2, after V lost 0 bases and J lost 1 base. The CDR3 contains 15 residues. CDR1 is SEHNR and CDR2 is FQNEAQ in the germline V gene (reference sequence). In DNA, the CDR3 is TGTGCCAGCAGCTTAGCAGGGACAGCGAACACTGAAGCTTTCTTT. Translated: CASSLAGTANTEAFF.

CDR3: CASSLRVAGVNEQYF. The CDR3 nucleotides read TGTGCCAGCAGCCTAAGGGTAGCGGGAGTCAACGAGCAGTACTTC. The chain recombines TRBV7-8 with TRBJ2-7; TRBD2 agrees at 9 bases. Germline assignment: CDR1 SGHVS and CDR2 FQNEAQ. V dropped 5 bases and J dropped 5; count of bases not matched to a gene: 10. This CDR3 region has 15 residues.

The table lists this clone with a few counts. The V call is TRBV5-1, the J call TRBJ1-1; 10 nucleotides line up with TRBD1. V shed 1 base and J 0 bases; nucleotides not matched to a gene: 12. CDR1 is SGHRS, CDR2 YFSETQ, per germline. This CDR3 contains 19 residues. The CDR3 DNA reads as TGCGCCAGCAGCTTGTTCGCGACAGGGGGCCTGGTTATGAACACTGAAGCTTTCTTT. Residues: CASSLFATGGLVMNTEAFF.

The chain combines TRBV7-2 with TRBJ1-5, with 8 bases fitting TRBD1. CDR1 SGHTA and CDR2 FQGNSA come from the germline V gene. Trimming removed 3 bases from V and 5 bases from J; junction bases left unmatched: 0. The CDR3 loop spans 13 amino acids. CDR3 DNA sequence: TGTGCCAGCAGCTTGACAGGGGATCAGCCCCAGCATTTT. Its translation: CASSLTGDQPQHF.

V gene TRBV6-1 combines with J gene TRBJ1-2; D unresolved. This CDR3 is built from 13 residues. Germline CDR1 reads MNHNS; CDR2 reads SASEGT. V was pared by 3 bases and J by 5 bases, with 10 bases between. This chain's CDR3 is CASSEEGVYGYTF. In DNA form, the CDR3 reads TGTGCCAGCAGTGAGGAGGGCGTATATGGCTACACCTTC.

V gene TRBV11-2 combines with J gene TRBJ1-2; D might be TRBD1 (5 bases). Trimming shortened V by 0 bases and J by 4 bases, and 12 bases separated the two germline ends. Per germline, CDR1 SGHAT and CDR2 FQNNGV. This CDR3 is built from 15 residues. The chain's CDR3 is CASSLDSAQGYGYTF. CDR3 bases: TGTGCCAGCAGCTTAGATAGTGCGCAGGGCTATGGCTACACCTTC.

The chain joins TRBV5-5 to TRBJ2-2; D is undetermined. CDR1 is SGHKS, CDR2 YYEKEE, per germline (reference sequence). This CDR3 has 16 amino acids. The V and J ends lost 4 bases and 1 base respectively, with 14 bases between them. The CDR3 sequence: CASSKETGRNTGELFF. The CDR3 DNA reads as TGTGCCAGCAGCAAAGAAACGGGTCGGAACACCGGGGAGCTGTTTTTT. The variable domain in full, with the rest retrieved from reference TRBV5-5 and TRBJ2-2, is DAGVTQSPTHLIKTRGQQVTLRCSPISGHKSVSWYQQVLGQGPQFIFQYYEKEERGRGNFPDRFSARQFPNYSSELNVNALLLGDSALYLCASSKETGRNTGELFFGEGSRLTVL.

V is TRBV11-2 and J is TRBJ2-1, with D unclear. The germline V and J ends were trimmed by 0 bases and 0 bases, with 6 bases remaining between them. Germline values: CDR1 SGHAT, CDR2 FQNNGV. The CDR3 runs to 15 residues. The CDR3 loop is CASSLDTASYNEQFF. For the CDR3, the DNA is TGTGCCAGCAGCTTAGACACAGCCTCCTACAATGAGCAGTTCTTC.

V usage is TRBV4-2 and J usage is TRBJ2-3, with TRBD2 identical over 11 bases. Looked up from germline, CDR1 is LGHNA and CDR2 is YNFKEQ. Trimming took 5 bases from V and 4 from J; bases not matched to a gene: 8. The CDR3 runs to 16 residues. CDR3 loop: CASSYISGRGPDTQYF. CDR3 sequence (DNA): TGTGCCAGCAGCTATATTAGCGGGAGGGGTCCAGATACGCAGTATTTT.